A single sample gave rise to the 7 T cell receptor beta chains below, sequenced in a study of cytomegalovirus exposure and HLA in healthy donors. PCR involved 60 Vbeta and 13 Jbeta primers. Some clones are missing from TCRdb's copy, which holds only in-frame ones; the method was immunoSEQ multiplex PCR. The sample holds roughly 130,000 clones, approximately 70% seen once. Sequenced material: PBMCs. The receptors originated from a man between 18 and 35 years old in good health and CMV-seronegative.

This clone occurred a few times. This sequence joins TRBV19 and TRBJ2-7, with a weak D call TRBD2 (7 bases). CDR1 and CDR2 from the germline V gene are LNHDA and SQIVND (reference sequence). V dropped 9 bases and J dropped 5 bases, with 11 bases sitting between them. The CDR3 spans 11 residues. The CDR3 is CASRGANEQYF. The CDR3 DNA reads TGTGCCAGCCGGGGGGCCAACGAGCAGTACTTC.

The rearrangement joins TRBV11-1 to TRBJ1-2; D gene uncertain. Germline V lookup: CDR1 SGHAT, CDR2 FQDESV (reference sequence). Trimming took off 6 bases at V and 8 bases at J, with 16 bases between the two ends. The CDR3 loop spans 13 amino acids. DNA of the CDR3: TGTGCCAGCAGTGGTCGCGGAAGAGAGGGCTACACCTTC. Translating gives CASSGRGREGYTF.

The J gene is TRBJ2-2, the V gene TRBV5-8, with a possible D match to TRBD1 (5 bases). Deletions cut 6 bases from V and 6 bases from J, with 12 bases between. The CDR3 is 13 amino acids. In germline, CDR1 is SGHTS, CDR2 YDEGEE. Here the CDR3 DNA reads TGTGCCAGCACGTTGGGGCGGCCCGGGGAGCTGTTTTTT. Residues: CASTLGRPGELFF.

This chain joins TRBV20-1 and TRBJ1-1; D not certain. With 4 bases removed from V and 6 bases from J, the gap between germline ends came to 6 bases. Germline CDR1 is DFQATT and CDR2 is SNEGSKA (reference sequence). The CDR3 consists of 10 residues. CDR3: CSATGSEAFF. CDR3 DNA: TGCAGTGCTACAGGCTCTGAAGCTTTCTTT.

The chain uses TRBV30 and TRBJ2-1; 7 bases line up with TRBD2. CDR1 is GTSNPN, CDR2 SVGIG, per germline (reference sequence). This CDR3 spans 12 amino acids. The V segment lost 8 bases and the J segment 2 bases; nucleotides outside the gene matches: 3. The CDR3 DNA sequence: TGTGCCCGGGGGGAGGCCTACAATGAGCAGTTCTTC. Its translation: CARGEAYNEQFF.

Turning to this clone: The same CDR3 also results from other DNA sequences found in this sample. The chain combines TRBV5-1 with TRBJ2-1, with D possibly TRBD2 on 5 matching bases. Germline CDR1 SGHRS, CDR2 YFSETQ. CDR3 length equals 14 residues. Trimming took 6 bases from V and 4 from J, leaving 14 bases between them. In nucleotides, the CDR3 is TGCGCCAGCACCCCCAGCGGAGGATACAATGAGCAGTTCTTC. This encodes CASTPSGGYNEQFF.

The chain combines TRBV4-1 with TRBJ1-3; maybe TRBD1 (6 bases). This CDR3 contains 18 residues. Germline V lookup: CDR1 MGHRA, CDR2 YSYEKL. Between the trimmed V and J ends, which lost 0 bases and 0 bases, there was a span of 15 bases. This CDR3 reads CASSQEGAPPNSGNTIYF. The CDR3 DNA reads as TGCGCCAGCAGCCAAGAGGGGGCCCCTCCAAACTCTGGAAACACCATATATTTT.